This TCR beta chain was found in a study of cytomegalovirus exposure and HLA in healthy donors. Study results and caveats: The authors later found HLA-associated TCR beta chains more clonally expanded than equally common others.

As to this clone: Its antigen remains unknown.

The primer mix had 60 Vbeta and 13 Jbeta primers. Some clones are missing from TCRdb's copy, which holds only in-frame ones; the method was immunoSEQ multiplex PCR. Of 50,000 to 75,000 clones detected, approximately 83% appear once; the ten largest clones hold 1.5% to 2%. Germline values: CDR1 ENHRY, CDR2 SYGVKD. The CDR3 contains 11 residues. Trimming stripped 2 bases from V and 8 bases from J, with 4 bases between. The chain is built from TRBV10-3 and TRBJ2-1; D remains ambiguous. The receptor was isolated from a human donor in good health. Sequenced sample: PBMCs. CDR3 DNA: TGTGCCATCAGTGAGAGCTATGAGCAGTTCTTC. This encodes CAISESYEQFF.